This T cell receptor beta chain was documented in a study of blood T cells in healthy people across ages. Study conclusions and caveats: Naive CD4+ cell counts and diversity both ran higher in long-lived than in aged donors.

Through a sample-barcoded 5' primer and a J-beta primer mix, a second PCR was run for roughly 7 to 12 cycles. MiXCR, applied by TCRdb to the 5' RACE reads, yields one record per CDR3 protein. The sample has approximately 780,000 distinct CDR3 sequences; roughly 26% are singletons. The table lists this clonotype with a few counts. Its cognate antigen is unknown. Unmatched junction bases numbered 11, after V lost 7 bases and J lost 6 bases. In germline, CDR1 is LGHNT, CDR2 FRNRAP. The CDR3 consists of 15 residues. These data were likewise used in another study, on T cells of mothers and their children. That paper adds: Pairs that are related and pairs that are unrelated have TCR recombination output shaped similarly by thymic selection.

The source material was blood. The chain uses TRBV12-5 and TRBJ2-1; 8 positions agree with TRBD2. This TCR was recovered from a boy aged 5-17 years in good health. The CDR3 here is CASVRGGEKGNEQFF. The CDR3 DNA reads TGTGCTAGTGTCCGGGGGGGGGAGAAAGGCAATGAGCAGTTCTTC.